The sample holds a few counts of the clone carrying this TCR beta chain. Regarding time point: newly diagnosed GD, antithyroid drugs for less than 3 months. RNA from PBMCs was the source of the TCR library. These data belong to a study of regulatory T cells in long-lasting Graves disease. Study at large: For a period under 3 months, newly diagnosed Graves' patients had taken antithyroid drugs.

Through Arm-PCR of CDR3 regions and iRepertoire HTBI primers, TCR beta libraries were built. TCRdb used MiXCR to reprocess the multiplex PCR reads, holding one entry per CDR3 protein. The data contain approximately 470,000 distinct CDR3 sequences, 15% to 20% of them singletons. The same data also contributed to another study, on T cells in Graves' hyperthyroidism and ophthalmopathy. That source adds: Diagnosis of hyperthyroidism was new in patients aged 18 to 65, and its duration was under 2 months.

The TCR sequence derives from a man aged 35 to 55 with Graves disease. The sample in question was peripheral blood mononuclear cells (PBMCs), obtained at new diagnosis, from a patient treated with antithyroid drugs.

CDR3 nucleotide sequence: TGCGCCAGCAGGGTTAGCGGGGCTAGGGGGGAGCAGTACTTC. Encoded protein: CASRVSGARGEQYF. The rearrangement joins TRBV10-2 to TRBJ2-7; TRBD2 agrees at 8 bases. This CDR3 has 14 amino acids. Germline values: CDR1 WSHSY, CDR2 SAAADI. Unmatched junction bases numbered 11, after V lost 6 bases and J lost 7 bases.